Below, one TCR beta chain is given with its context. This sample was taken from a study of blood T cell repertoires in COVID-19. Germline CDR1 MNHEY, CDR2 SVGAGI. The V gene end was trimmed by 6 bases and the J gene end by 10 bases; junction bases not matched to a gene: 9. This CDR3 has 14 residues. The protocol was immunoSEQ multiplex PCR, while the TCRdb copy is restricted to in-frame clones and leaves out a portion. Of about 370,000 clones in the sample, 85% to 90% were seen once. This sequence was found in a man aged 18 to 29 who had recovered from COVID-19. Sample: PBMCs or T cells enriched from blood (not recorded which). This chain uses TRBV6-5 with TRBJ1-6; 7 bases are a match to TRBD1. The CDR3 bases are TGTGCCAGCAGGCTGACAGGGTTGGTATCACCCCTCCACTTT. Translated: CASRLTGLVSPLHF.